This T cell receptor (beta chain) was found in a study of T-cell reconstitution after alpha-beta-depleted transplantation in children (dated by TCRdb to about 2016). For the wider study: Using TCR repertoire profiling, the study followed T-cell immune reconstitution in a quantitative way in children after TCRalphabeta/CD19-depleted allogeneic hematopoietic cell transplantation.

Deletion took 3 bases off V and 4 bases off J, with a span of 15 bases between the germline ends. In the germline V gene, CDR1 corresponds to KGHSH and CDR2 to LQKENI. Including the terminal cysteine and phenylalanine, the CDR3 comprises 15 residues. The DNA shown is the 45-base CDR3, in frame from base 1. There are a few counts of this clonotype. This receptor's antigen is unknown. Per-base qualities were not stored, and no clone one base away is much larger. The library was built by means of PCR. The run used an Illumina HiSeq 2500. To normalize quantification of the TCRbeta repertoire, the TCR libraries were built with molecular barcoding that relied on unique molecular identifiers. The raw public data were reprocessed by TCRdb itself: fastp quality trimming at Q25, MiXCR clonotype calling, in-frame beta chains only. CDR3 protein sequences are deduplicated, and each keeps its most common genes and DNA. The sample yields roughly 500,000 distinct CDR3 sequences; about 31% were counted once. The top ten constitute 2% to 3% of the sample.

The sample consisted of PBMCs from the stem cell graft donor, taken from the stem cell graft. The sequence joins TRBV18 to TRBJ2-5, with the D gene tentatively TRBD1 or TRBD2, based on 5 matching bases in each. The TCR sequence derives from a human donor who donated a stem cell graft to a child with aplastic anemia. The DNA is as follows: TGTGCCAGCTCACCGTCGAACAGTGGGGGAGAGACCCAGTACTTC. It specifies CASSPSNSGGETQYF.